The sequence of this TCR beta chain was determined in a study of shared clonotypes between healthy human individuals. Study-wide background: Each donor had three CD4 naive, three CD4 memory, two CD8 naive and one CD8 memory plate.

Germline V lookup: CDR1 SGHTS, CDR2 YDEGEE. Trimming shortened V by 4 bases and J by 8 bases, and 18 bases separated the two germline ends. This CDR3 region has 14 residues. Each replicate PCR on the sorted subsets used 200 to 250 ng DNA (roughly 32,000 T cell genomes). Here immunoSEQ multiplex PCR was the method, and the copy in TCRdb shows in-frame clones only, minus some. The data contain under 550,000 clones, less than 96% of them singletons. J is TRBJ1-2 and V is TRBV5-8, with D possibly matching TRBD1 (5 bases). The sample consisted of naive CD4+ T cells sorted from blood. Subset meaning: CD45RA+ positively selected. This TCR was sampled from a woman aged 25-40 years in good health. In DNA, the CDR3 is TGTGCCAGCAGCCCGGGAGGGGCGTGGGGAGGCTACACCTTC. Amino acids: CASSPGGAWGGYTF.